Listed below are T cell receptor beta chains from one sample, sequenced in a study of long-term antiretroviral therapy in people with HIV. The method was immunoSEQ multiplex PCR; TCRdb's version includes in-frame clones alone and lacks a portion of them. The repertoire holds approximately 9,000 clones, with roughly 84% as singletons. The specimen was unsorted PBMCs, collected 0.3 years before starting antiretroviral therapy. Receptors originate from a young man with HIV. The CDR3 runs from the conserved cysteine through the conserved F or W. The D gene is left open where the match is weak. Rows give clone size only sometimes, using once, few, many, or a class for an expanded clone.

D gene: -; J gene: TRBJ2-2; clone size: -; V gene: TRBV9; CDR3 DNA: TGTGCCAGCAGCGTACTCGCCTCGAACACCGGGGAGCTGTTTTTT; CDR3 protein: CASSVLASNTGELFF
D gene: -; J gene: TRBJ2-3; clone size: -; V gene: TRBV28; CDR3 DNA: TGTGCCAGCAGTTTAAAACTAGTGGGCACAGATACGCAGTATTTT; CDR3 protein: CASSLKLVGTDTQYF
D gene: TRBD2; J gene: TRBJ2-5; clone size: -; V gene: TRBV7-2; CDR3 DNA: TGTGCCAGCCGACAGGGTAGCGGGGGGATCGTGACCCAGTACTTC; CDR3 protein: CASRQGSGGIVTQYF
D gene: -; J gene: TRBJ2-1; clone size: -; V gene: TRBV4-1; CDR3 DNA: TGCGCCAGCAGCCAAGGGGTACCGGGGAACTCCTACAATGAGCAGTTCTTC; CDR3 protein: CASSQGVPGNSYNEQFF
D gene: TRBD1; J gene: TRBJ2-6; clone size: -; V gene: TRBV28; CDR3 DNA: TGTGCCAGCAGTTCGGACAGGGGATTACTCTCTGGGGCCAACGTCCTGACTTTC; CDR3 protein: CASSSDRGLLSGANVLTF
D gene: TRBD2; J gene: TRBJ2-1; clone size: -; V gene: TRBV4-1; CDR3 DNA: TGCGCCAGCAGCCATGGACTAGCGGGAGGAAGCTCCTACAATGAGCAGTTCTTC; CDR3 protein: CASSHGLAGGSSYNEQFF
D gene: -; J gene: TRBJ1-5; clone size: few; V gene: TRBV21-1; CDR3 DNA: TGTGCCAGCACCTCAACAGGCGGGAGCGATCAGCCCCAGCATTTT; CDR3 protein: CASTSTGGSDQPQHF
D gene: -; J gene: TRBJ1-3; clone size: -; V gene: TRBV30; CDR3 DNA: TGTGCCTTGAAAGGGGACTCTGGAAACACCATATATTTT; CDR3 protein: CALKGDSGNTIYF
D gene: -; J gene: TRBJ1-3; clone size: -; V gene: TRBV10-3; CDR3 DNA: TGTGCCATCAGCCCGTCTGGAAACACCATATATTTT; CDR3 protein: CAISPSGNTIYF
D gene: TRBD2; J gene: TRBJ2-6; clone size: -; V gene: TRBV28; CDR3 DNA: TGTGCCAGCAGTTTCGGGACTAGCAGCTCTGGGGCCAACGTCCTGACTTTC; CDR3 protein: CASSFGTSSSGANVLTF
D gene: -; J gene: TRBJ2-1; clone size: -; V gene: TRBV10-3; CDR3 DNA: TGTGCCATCAGTGAGTCCCCCAGGACCCTCCCATATGAGCAGTTCTTC; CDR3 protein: CAISESPRTLPYEQFF
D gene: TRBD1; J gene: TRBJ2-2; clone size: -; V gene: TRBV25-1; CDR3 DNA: TGTGCCAGCAGTGATCCTAGACAGGGGCACACCGGGGAGCTGTTTTTT; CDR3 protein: CASSDPRQGHTGELFF